The clone carrying this T cell receptor beta chain was seen only a few times. Its antigen is as yet unknown. Then a second PCR, running roughly 7 to 11 cycles, was carried out with a sample-barcoded 5' primer and a J-beta primer mix. Each CDR3 protein gets one entry after TCRdb re-called the 5' RACE reads with MiXCR. The sample lists 1 million or so distinct CDR3 sequences; more than 40% were seen once. Russia was home to the donors, healthy Caucasian individuals aged roughly 6 to 100. Total RNA, at least 5.5 micrograms per sample, came from PBMCs. This CDR3 has 15 residues. Germline lookup yields CDR1 SGHTA and CDR2 FQGNSA. V lost 5 bases to trimming and J lost 2 bases, with 16 bases between them. This record belongs to a study of blood T cells in healthy people across ages. About the research overall: Per two T cells, template switching captured roughly one barcoded beta molecule. Findings of the study overall: Age advanced and TCR beta diversity per million T cells fell, roughly linearly.

What was sequenced was blood. This rearrangement joins TRBV7-2 to TRBJ2-7, with a possible D match to TRBD2 (6 bases). The clonotype was recovered from a woman aged 60-75 years in good health. The CDR3 here is CASSAQAGGTYEQYF. The CDR3 region has the DNA TGTGCCAGCAGCGCACAAGCTGGCGGGACCTACGAGCAGTACTTC.